The 21 T cell receptor beta chains below all came from one sample that was sequenced in a study of response to subunit inactivated influenza vaccine. MiXCR, run by TCRdb on the RT-PCR reads, gives a single entry per CDR3 protein. The repertoire has approximately 170,000 distinct CDR3 sequences, roughly 12% of them found once; the top ten carry 29%. These data also formed part of another study, on T cells expressing NK-cell markers. Per that study: The cDNA for TCR beta came from 5'RACE template switching with UMIs.

Sequencing was performed on CD8+ T cells sorted from PBMCs, taken 12 days after vaccination. Receptor source: a man aged 45-65 years who received an inactivated influenza vaccine.

The chain combines TRBV7-2 with TRBJ2-1; perhaps TRBD1 as D (5 bases). This CDR3 has 13 residues. Trimming took 5 bases from V and 4 from J, leaving 9 bases between them. Germline loops: CDR1 SGHTA, CDR2 FQGNSA. The CDR3 loop is CASSRGPYNEQFF. CDR3 bases: TGTGCCAGCAGCAGGGGCCCTTACAATGAGCAGTTCTTC.

The chain links TRBV30 to TRBJ2-3, with no clear D. V lost 0 bases, J lost 1 base, and 11 bases lay in between. The CDR3 covers 15 residues. Germline CDR1 reads GTSNPN; CDR2 reads SVGIG (reference sequence). The DNA for the CDR3 is TGTGCCTGGAGTGTGGAACCTCACGGCACAGATACGCAGTATTTT. Residues: CAWSVEPHGTDTQYF.

The chain employs TRBV12-3 or TRBV12-4 and TRBJ1-2, with D unclear. The V end was cut by 5 bases, the J end by 2 bases, with 12 bases between. CDR3 length: 14 amino acids. This chain's CDR3 is CASSALGINYGYTF. The CDR3 DNA sequence: TGTGCCAGCAGTGCTCTGGGCATCAACTATGGCTACACCTTC.

This clonotype was counted at least ten times. This sequence joins TRBV10-1 and TRBJ2-4, with unresolved D. This CDR3 is built from 12 residues. V gave up 10 bases and J gave up 8 bases, with 15 bases separating them. Germline V gene sequence: CDR1 WNHNN, CDR2 SYGVQD (reference sequence). CDR3 loop: CAIQVLVDIQYF. In nucleotides, the CDR3 is TGCGCCATCCAGGTTCTGGTGGACATTCAGTACTTC.

This clonotype was observed at least ten times. V is TRBV11-2 and J is TRBJ2-5; D gene uncertain. In germline, CDR1 is SGHAT, CDR2 FQNNGV. This CDR3 contains 14 residues. The V gene lost 5 bases and the J gene lost 2 bases, with 12 bases spanning the gap. The CDR3 nucleotides read TGTGCCAGCAGCGAAGAACTGGTACAAGAGACCCAGTACTTC. Its translation is CASSEELVQETQYF.

V is TRBV28 and J is TRBJ2-5, with TRBD2 matching over 9 bases. V was pared by 2 bases and J by 2 bases, with 12 bases of the junction left unmatched. Germline V CDR1 and CDR2: MDHEN, SYDVKM. The length of the CDR3 is 18 residues. CDR3 loop: CASSLDPLAGCEQETQYF. CDR3 coding DNA: TGTGCCAGCAGTTTAGACCCTCTAGCGGGATGCGAACAAGAGACCCAGTACTTC.

This clonotype was counted a few times. The genes are TRBV6-2 or TRBV6-3 and TRBJ2-7, with D perhaps given as TRBD1 or TRBD2 (6 bases each). CDR1 is MNHEY, CDR2 SVGEGT, per germline. The ends were cut back, 1 base at V and 4 bases at J, with 17 bases in the middle. The CDR3 extends over 16 amino acids. CDR3 sequence: CASSYLSAEGGYEQYF. As DNA, the CDR3 is TGTGCCAGCAGTTACTTGTCGGCGGAGGGGGGTTACGAGCAGTACTTC.

This clonotype came up a few times. This chain joins TRBV18 and TRBJ2-4, with D unresolved. Germline V gives CDR1 KGHSH, CDR2 LQKENI. V lost 3 bases and J 0 bases, leaving 12 bases between the germline ends. The CDR3 has 16 residues. Here the CDR3 reads CASSPYQSLAKNIQYF. The CDR3 DNA is TGTGCCAGCTCACCGTACCAGTCCTTAGCCAAAAACATTCAGTACTTC.

V and J are TRBV9 and TRBJ2-5; 8 bases are shared with TRBD1. CDR3 length: 15 residues. The germline V gene encodes CDR1 SGDLS and CDR2 YYNGEE. After removal of 3 bases from V and 5 bases from J, the junction contained 9 bases not matched to a gene. CDR3 residues: CASSAETGAGETQYF. Written as DNA, the CDR3 is TGTGCCAGCAGCGCAGAGACAGGGGCAGGGGAGACCCAGTACTTC.

This chain connects TRBV15 to TRBJ1-2; the D gene is possibly TRBD1 (5 bases). V lost 5 bases and J lost 4, with 14 bases in between. The CDR3 contains 14 residues. Germline assignment: CDR1 LNHNV and CDR2 YYDKDF (reference sequence). DNA for the CDR3: TGTGCCACCAGCCCCGGGGACGGAACCTATGGCTACACCTTC. This encodes CATSPGDGTYGYTF.

About this clonotype itself: The germline gene is not matched at one end of the junction; a read error may be the cause. CDR3 sequence (DNA): TGTGCCTGCAGCGCACAGACGTACCAAGAGACCCAGTACTTC. It is translated as CACSAQTYQETQYF. The chain uses TRBV7-8 and TRBJ2-5, with D unclear. The CDR3 has 14 residues. Germline CDR1 SGHVS, CDR2 FQNEAQ.

The rearrangement links TRBV7-1 to TRBJ2-6, with TRBD1 matching 7 bases. TRBV7-1 carries the ORF label, with uncertain function. This CDR3 is built from 22 residues. J lost 2 bases, V lost 1 base, and 20 bases had no gene match. Here the CDR3 reads CASSSGAAVRDSPHPGANVLTF. In nucleotides, the CDR3 is TGTGCCAGCAGCTCAGGGGCCGCCGTCCGGGACAGTCCTCACCCTGGGGCCAACGTCCTGACTTTC.

This clonotype showed up just a few times. This chain connects TRBV6-1 to TRBJ2-3; 10 bases map to TRBD2. The CDR3 sequence is 17 residues long. With 7 bases clipped from V and 4 bases from J, the junction kept 14 bases outside the gene matches. Germline V gives CDR1 MNHNS, CDR2 SASEGT. CDR3 amino acids: CASKGLAGEEVPDTQYF. CDR3 bases: TGTGCCAGCAAGGGTCTAGCGGGGGAAGAGGTCCCAGATACGCAGTATTTT.

The rearrangement joins TRBV14 to TRBJ1-5; D unresolved. V was clipped by 2 bases and J by 1 base, with 3 bases between them. CDR1 and CDR2 from the germline V gene are SGHDN and FVKESK. This CDR3 has 13 amino acids. The CDR3 spells CASSQQSNQPQHF. The CDR3 DNA reads as TGTGCCAGCAGCCAACAGAGCAATCAGCCCCAGCATTTT.

This clonotype was picked up many times. CDR3 coding DNA: TGTGCCAGCAGTTCAACTTGGACCAATTCCTACGAGCAGTACTTC. It yields the protein CASSSTWTNSYEQYF. V and J are TRBV12-3 or TRBV12-4 and TRBJ2-7; D remains unclear. The V end lost 4 bases, the J end lost 1 base, and 14 bases lay between the germline ends. The CDR3 extends over 15 amino acids.

The chain links TRBV7-9 to TRBJ2-7, with D possibly being TRBD1 (5 bases). The CDR3 length is 14 residues. The germline CDR1 and CDR2 sequences are SEHNR and FQNEAQ (reference sequence). The V end was cut by 1 base, the J end by 6 bases, with 13 bases between. The CDR3 bases are TGTGCCAGCAGCTTAGAACTTAGGGGTTCCGAGCAGTACTTC. This gives the protein CASSLELRGSEQYF.

The chain has TRBV5-5 and TRBJ1-6, with D unresolved. Germline V gene sequence: CDR1 SGHKS, CDR2 YYEKEE (reference sequence). CDR3 length: 12 amino acids. The V end was cut by 3 bases, the J end by 12 bases, with 10 bases between. The CDR3: CASSYSSEPLHF. CDR3 nucleotide sequence: TGTGCCAGCAGCTACTCCTCGGAACCCCTCCACTTT.

This clonotype was counted a few times. The genes are TRBV12-3 or TRBV12-4 and TRBJ2-7, with D unclear. This CDR3 has 13 amino acids. V was shortened by 1 base and J by 4 bases, with 8 bases between the two germline ends. CDR3 loop: CASSLVTPYEQYF. The CDR3 coding sequence is TGTGCCAGCAGTTTAGTGACACCTTACGAGCAGTACTTC.

In this sample, this clonotype turned up a few times. The CDR3 nucleotides read TGTGCCAGCAGCTTAGTCGCAGGGTACTACGAGCAGTACTTC. It yields the protein CASSLVAGYYEQYF. The V call is TRBV11-2, the J call TRBJ2-7; D might be TRBD1 (5 bases). This CDR3 has 14 amino acids. Germline assignment: CDR1 SGHAT and CDR2 FQNNGV. V dropped 1 base and J dropped 3 bases, with 10 bases sitting between them.

This clonotype was found many times. This chain connects TRBV15 to TRBJ2-1; TRBD2 agrees at 7 bases. Germline trimming cut 5 bases from V and 2 bases from J; bases unmatched to any gene: 9. The CDR3 has 16 residues. In germline, CDR1 is LNHNV, CDR2 YYDKDF (reference sequence). The CDR3 coding sequence is TGTGCCACCAGCGCTTCGGGGGGAGGGACCTACAATGAGCAGTTCTTC. As protein: CATSASGGGTYNEQFF. Full variable domain (remainder filled in from reference TRBV15 and TRBJ2-1): DAMVIQNPRYQVTQFGKPVTLSCSQTLNHNVMYWYQQKSSQAPKLLFHYYDKDFNNEADTPDNFQSRRPNTSFCFLDIRSPGLGDTAMYLCATSASGGGTYNEQFFGPGTRLTVL.

The V gene is TRBV6-1, the J gene TRBJ1-1; D gene unclear. The CDR3 is 15 amino acids. The V gene's germline CDR1 is MNHNS and CDR2 SASEGT. V was trimmed by 1 base and J by 4 bases, leaving 13 bases between them. The DNA of the CDR3 is TGTGCCAGCAGTGAAGATCGTAATTTGCTCACTGAAGCTTTCTTT. Amino acid sequence: CASSEDRNLLTEAFF.